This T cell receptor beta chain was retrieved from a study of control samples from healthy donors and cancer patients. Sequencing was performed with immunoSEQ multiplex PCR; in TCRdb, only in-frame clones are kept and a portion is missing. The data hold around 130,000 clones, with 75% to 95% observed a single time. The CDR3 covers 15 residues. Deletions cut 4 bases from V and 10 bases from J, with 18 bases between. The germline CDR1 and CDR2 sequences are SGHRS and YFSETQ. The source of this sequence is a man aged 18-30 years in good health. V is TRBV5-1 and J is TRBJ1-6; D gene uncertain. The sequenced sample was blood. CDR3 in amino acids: CASSPQGMGDSPLHF. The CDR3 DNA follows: TGCGCCAGCAGCCCTCAAGGGATGGGTGACTCACCCCTCCACTTT.